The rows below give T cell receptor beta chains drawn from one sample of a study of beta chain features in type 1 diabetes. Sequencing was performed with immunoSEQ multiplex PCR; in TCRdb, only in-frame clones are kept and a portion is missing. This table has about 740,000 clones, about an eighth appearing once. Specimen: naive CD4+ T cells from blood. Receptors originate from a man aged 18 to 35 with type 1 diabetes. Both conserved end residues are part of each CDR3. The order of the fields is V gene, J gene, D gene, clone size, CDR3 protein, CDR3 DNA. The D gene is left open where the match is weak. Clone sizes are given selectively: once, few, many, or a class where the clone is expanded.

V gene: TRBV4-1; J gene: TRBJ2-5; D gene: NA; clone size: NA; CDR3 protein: CASSQGSDYQETQYF; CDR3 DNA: TGCGCCAGCAGCCAAGGGTCAGACTACCAAGAGACCCAGTACTTC
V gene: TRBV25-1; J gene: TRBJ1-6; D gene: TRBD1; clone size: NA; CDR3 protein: CASSEPRTGTHEAPLHF; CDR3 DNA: TGTGCCAGCAGTGAACCCCGGACAGGGACCCATGAGGCACCCCTCCACTTT
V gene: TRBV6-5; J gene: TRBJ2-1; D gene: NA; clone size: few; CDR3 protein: CASRRSDNEQFF; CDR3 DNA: TGTGCCAGCAGGAGATCAGACAATGAGCAGTTCTTC
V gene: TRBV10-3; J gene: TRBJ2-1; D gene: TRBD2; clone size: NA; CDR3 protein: CAISKGLAGPTVHNEQFF; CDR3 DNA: TGTGCCATCAGCAAGGGACTAGCGGGGCCTACTGTCCACAATGAGCAGTTCTTC
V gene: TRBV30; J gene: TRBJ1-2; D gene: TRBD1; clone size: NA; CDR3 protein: CAWSVRRTGANYGYTF; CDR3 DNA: TGTGCCTGGAGTGTACGTAGGACAGGGGCGAACTATGGCTACACCTTC
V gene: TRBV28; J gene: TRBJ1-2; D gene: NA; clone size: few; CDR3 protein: CASSSPGDLYGYTF; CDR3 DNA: TGTGCCAGCAGTTCCCCAGGGGACCTATATGGCTACACCTTC
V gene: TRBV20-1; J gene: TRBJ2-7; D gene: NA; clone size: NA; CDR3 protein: CSAANYEQYF; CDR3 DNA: TGCAGTGCTGCCAACTACGAGCAGTACTTC
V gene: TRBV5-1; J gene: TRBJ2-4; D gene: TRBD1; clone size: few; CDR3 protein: CASSLEQGDIQYF; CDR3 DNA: TGCGCCAGCAGCTTGGAACAGGGGGACATTCAGTACTTC
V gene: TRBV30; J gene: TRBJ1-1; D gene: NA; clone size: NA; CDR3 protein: CAWNIRYSEAFF; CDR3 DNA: TGTGCCTGGAATATACGGTATAGTGAAGCTTTCTTT
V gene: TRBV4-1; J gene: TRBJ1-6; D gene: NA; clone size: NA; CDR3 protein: CASSQGRASSYNSPLHF; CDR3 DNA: TGCGCCAGCAGCCAAGGCCGGGCTAGCTCCTATAATTCACCCCTCCACTTT
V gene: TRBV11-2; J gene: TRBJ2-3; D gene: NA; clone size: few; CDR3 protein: CASSLAGGGTDTQYF; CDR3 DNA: TGTGCCAGCAGCTTAGCCGGGGGTGGCACAGATACGCAGTATTTT
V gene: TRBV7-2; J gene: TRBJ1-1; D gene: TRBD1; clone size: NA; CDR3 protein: CASRVQGAQLNTEAFF; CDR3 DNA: TGTGCCAGCAGAGTACAGGGGGCGCAGTTAAACACTGAAGCTTTCTTT
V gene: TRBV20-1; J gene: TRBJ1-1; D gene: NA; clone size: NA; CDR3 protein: CSASGRPEAFF; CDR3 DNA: TGCAGTGCTAGTGGGAGGCCTGAAGCTTTCTTT
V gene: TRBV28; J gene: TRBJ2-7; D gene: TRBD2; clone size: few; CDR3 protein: CASSPSGGRAGYEQYF; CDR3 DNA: TGTGCCAGCAGCCCCAGCGGGGGGAGGGCCGGCTACGAGCAGTACTTC
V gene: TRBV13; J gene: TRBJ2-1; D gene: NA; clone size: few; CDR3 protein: CASSITENNEQFF; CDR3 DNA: TGTGCCAGCAGCATCACCGAAAACAATGAGCAGTTCTTC
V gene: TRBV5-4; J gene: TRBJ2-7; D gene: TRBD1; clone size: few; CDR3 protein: CASSMQDRGYEQYF; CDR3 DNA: TGTGCCAGCAGCATGCAGGACAGGGGCTACGAGCAGTACTTC
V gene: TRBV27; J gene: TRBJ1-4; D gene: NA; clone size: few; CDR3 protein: CASRDMAGNGEKLFF; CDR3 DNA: TGTGCCAGCAGAGACATGGCGGGGAACGGTGAAAAACTGTTTTTT
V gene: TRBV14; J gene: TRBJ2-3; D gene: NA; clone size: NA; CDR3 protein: CASSPRDAVNTQYF; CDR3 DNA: TGTGCCAGCAGCCCCCGGGACGCCGTAAATACGCAGTATTTT
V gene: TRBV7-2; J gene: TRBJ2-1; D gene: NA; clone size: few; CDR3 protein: CASSPGSHNEQFF; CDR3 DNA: TGTGCCAGCAGCCCGGGATCACACAATGAGCAGTTCTTC
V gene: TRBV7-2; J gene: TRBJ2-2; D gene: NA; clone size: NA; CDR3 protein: CASSSRHTGELFF; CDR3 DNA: TGTGCCAGCAGCTCCCGACACACCGGGGAGCTGTTTTTT
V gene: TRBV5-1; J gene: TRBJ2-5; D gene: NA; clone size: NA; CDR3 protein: CASSLADSGETQYF; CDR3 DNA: TGCGCCAGCAGCTTGGCGGACTCTGGGGAGACCCAGTACTTC
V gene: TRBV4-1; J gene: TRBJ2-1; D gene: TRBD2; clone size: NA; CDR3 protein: CASSPVGRGAIYNEQFF; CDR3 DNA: TGCGCCAGCAGCCCAGTCGGGCGGGGGGCCATCTACAATGAGCAGTTCTTC